This T cell receptor beta chain appears in the sequencing data of a study of cytomegalovirus exposure and HLA in healthy donors. At the level of the study: It was reported in a later analysis that the same platform had been used for the 120 or so validation repertoires as for the approximately 700 first-cohort repertoires.

The repertoire was sequenced with immunoSEQ multiplex PCR; TCRdb's copy has only in-frame clones and lacks some. The data contain more than 95,000 clones, roughly 89% of them seen just once; the ten biggest clones take up less than 1.5%. A remark on this clone: Its antigen is still unknown.

Study findings and constraints: Usually a TCR sequence was rare, but some public TCRs were found in many donors.

From the roughly 120-subject validation cohort, which was separate from the approximately 700-subject first cohort, the donors were drawn. The receptor was derived from a woman younger than 35 in good health and CMV-seronegative. Sample: PBMCs.

This chain's CDR3 is CASSFERGGTDTQYF. The CDR3 DNA reads as TGTGCCAGCAGCTTCGAGCGGGGGGGGACAGATACGCAGTATTTT. This chain links TRBV7-9 with TRBJ2-3; TRBD2 matches 10 bases. The J segment lost 3 bases and the V segment lost 3 bases, leaving 3 bases of the junction unmatched. Germline V gene lookup returns CDR1 SEHNR and CDR2 FQNEAQ (reference sequence). This CDR3 comprises 15 residues. The full variable domain, with the rest looked up from reference TRBV7-9 and TRBJ2-3, is DTGVSQNPRHKITKRGQNVTFRCDPISEHNRLYWYRQTLGQGPEFLTYFQNEAQLEKSRLLSDRFSAERPKGSFSTLEIQRTEQGDSAMYLCASSFERGGTDTQYFGPGTRLTVL.